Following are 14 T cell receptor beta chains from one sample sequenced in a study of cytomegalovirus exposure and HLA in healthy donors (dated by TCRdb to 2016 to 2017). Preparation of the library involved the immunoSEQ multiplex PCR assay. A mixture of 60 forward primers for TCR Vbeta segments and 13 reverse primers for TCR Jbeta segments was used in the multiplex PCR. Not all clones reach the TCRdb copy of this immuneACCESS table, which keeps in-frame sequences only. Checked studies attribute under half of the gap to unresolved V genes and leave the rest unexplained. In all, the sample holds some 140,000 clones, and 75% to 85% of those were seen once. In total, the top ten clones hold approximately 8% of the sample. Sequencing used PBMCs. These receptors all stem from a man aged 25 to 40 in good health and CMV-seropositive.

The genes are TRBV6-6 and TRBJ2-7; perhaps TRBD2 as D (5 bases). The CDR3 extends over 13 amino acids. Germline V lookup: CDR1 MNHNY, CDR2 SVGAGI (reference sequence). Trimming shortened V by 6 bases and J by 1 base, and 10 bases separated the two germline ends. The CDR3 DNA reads TGTGCCAGCAGAGGAGGACTGTCCTACGAGCAGTACTTC. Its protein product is CASRGGLSYEQYF.

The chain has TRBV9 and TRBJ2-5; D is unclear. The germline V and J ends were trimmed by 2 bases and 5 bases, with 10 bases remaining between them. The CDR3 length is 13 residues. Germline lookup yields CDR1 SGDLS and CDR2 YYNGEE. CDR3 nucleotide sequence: TGTGCCAGCAGCGTGAACGCGGCGGAGACCCAGTACTTC. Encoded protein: CASSVNAAETQYF.

In DNA, the CDR3 is TGTGCCAGCAGTTACTCCCGACAGGGGGCGAAAACTGAAGCTTTCTTT. It specifies CASSYSRQGAKTEAFF. The chain has TRBV6-5 and TRBJ1-1; 10 bases match TRBD1. The V gene end was trimmed by 0 bases and the J gene end by 5 bases; junction bases not matched to a gene: 6. The V gene's germline CDR1 is MNHEY and CDR2 SVGAGI. This CDR3 region has 16 residues.

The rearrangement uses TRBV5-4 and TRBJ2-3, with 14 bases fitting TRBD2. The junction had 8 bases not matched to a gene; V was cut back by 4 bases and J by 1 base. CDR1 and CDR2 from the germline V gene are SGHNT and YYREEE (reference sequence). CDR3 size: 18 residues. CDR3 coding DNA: TGTGCCAGCAGCGTACCGGGACTAGCGGGGGCCGGCACAGATACGCAGTATTTT. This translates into CASSVPGLAGAGTDTQYF.

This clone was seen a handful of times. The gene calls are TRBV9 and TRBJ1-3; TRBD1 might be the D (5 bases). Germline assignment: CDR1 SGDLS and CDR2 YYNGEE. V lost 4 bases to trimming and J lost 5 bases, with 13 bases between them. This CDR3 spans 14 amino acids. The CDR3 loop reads CASSSTQGRNTIYF. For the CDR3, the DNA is TGTGCCAGCAGCTCCACGCAGGGAAGAAACACCATATATTTT. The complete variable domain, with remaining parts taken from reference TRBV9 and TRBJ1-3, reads DSGVTQTPKHLITATGQRVTLRCSPRSGDLSVYWYQQSLDQGLQFLIQYYNGEERAKGNILERFSAQQFPDLHSELNLSSLELGDSALYFCASSSTQGRNTIYFGEGSWLTVV.

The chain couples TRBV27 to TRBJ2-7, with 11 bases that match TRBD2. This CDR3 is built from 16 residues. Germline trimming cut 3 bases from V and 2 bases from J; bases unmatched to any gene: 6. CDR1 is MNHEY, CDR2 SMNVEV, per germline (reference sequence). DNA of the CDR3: TGTGCCAGCAGTTTGATTTTAGCGGGAGGGCCCTACGAGCAGTACTTC. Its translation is CASSLILAGGPYEQYF.

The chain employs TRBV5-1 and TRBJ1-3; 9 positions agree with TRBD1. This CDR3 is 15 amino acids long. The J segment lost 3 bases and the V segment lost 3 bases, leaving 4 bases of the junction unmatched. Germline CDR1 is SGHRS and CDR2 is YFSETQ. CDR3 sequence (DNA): TGCGCCAGCAGCTGGGGACAGGGCAGTGGAAACACCATATATTTT. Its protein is CASSWGQGSGNTIYF.

Written as DNA, the CDR3 is TGTGCCAGCAGTTCGAGGGTAAGCACTGAAGCTTTCTTT. Translated, it gives CASSSRVSTEAFF. The chain joins TRBV27 to TRBJ1-1; D is ambiguous. CDR1 is MNHEY and CDR2 is SMNVEV in the germline V gene (reference sequence). V lost 4 bases and J 4 bases, leaving 10 bases between the germline ends. The CDR3 is 13 residues long.

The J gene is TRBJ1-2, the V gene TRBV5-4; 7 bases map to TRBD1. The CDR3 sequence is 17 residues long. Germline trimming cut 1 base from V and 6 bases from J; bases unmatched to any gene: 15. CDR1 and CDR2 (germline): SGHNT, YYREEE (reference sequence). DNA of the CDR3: TGTGCCAGCAGCTTGTTCGCAGGGGGTCGCAACGACGATGGCTACACCTTC. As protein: CASSLFAGGRNDDGYTF. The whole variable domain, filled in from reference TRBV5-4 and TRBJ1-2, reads ETGVTQSPTHLIKTRGQQVTLRCSSQSGHNTVSWYQQALGQGPQFIFQYYREEENGRGNFPPRFSGLQFPNYSSELNVNALELDDSALYLCASSLFAGGRNDDGYTFGSGTRLTVV.

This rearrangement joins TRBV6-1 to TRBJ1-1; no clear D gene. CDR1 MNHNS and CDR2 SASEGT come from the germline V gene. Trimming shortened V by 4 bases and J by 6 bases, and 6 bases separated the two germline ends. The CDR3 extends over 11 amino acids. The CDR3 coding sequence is TGTGCCAGCAGTGGCCCGGCTGAAGCTTTCTTT. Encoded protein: CASSGPAEAFF.

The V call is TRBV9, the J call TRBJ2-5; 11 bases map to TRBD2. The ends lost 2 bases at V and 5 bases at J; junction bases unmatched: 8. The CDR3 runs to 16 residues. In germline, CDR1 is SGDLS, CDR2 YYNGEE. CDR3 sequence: CASSVPISGGAETQYF. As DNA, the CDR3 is TGTGCCAGCAGCGTCCCCATTAGCGGGGGGGCGGAGACCCAGTACTTC.

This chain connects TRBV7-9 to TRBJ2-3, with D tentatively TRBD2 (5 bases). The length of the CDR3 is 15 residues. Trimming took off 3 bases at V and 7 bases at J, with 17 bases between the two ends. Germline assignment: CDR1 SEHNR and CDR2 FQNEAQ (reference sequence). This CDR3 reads CASSFSSGVLHTQYF. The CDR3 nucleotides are TGTGCCAGCAGCTTCTCCAGCGGAGTCCTTCATACGCAGTATTTT.

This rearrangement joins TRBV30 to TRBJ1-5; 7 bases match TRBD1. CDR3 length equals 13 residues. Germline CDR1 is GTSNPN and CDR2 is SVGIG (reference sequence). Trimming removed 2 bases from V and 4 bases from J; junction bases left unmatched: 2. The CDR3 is CAWSRQGNQPQHF. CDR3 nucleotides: TGTGCCTGGAGTCGACAGGGAAATCAGCCCCAGCATTTT.

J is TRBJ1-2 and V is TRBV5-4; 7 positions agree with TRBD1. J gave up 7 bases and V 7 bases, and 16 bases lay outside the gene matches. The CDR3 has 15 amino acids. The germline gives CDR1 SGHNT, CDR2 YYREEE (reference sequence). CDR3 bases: TGTGCCAGCGGAACTCGGGACAGCCATCAGGGTGGCTACACCTTC. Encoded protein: CASGTRDSHQGGYTF.